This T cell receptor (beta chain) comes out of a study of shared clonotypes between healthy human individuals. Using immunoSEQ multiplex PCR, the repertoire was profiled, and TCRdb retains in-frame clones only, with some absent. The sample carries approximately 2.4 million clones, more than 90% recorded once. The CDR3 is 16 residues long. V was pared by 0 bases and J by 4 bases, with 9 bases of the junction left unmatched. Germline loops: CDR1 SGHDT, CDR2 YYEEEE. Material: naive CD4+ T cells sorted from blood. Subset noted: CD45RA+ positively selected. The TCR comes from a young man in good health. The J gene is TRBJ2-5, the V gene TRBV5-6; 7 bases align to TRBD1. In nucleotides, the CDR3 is TGTGCCAGCAGCTTGGGAGACCGGGACAGATTAGAGACCCAGTACTTC. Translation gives CASSLGDRDRLETQYF.